This TCR beta chain was recovered during a study of shared T cell receptors in the human thymus. Germline values: CDR1 SGHDT, CDR2 YYEEEE. CDR3 size: 15 residues. Germline trimming cut 2 bases from V and 4 bases from J; bases unmatched to any gene: 5. The protocol was immunoSEQ multiplex PCR, while the TCRdb copy is restricted to in-frame clones and leaves out a portion. The sample lists some 700,000 clones, 88% seen once, with 0.008% to 0.011% in the top ten. These records were also assigned to another study, of human thymus T cells. This second study notes: Having corrective surgery for congenital heart defects, healthy Finnish infants were the ones who donated. Thymic and blood repertoires seemed to show skewed V and J gene use.

Input material: thymocytes. This TCR derives from a boy in the first two years of life with a congenital heart defect. V gene TRBV5-6 combines with J gene TRBJ2-3; 9 nucleotides line up with TRBD2. For the CDR3, the DNA is TGTGCCAGCAGCTTCAGCAGCGGGAGGCCAGATACGCAGTATTTT. Translating it yields CASSFSSGRPDTQYF.